A selection of T cell receptor beta chains follows, all from one sample in a study of T cells after posttransplantation cyclophosphamide. Sequencing used immunoSEQ multiplex PCR; TCRdb keeps in-frame clones, though not all of them. The table includes 5,500 to 7,000 clones, roughly four fifths detected once. Source: CD4+ T cells sorted from blood, taken roughly 340 days after allogeneic stem cell transplant with posttransplant cyclophosphamide. All receptors derive from a male patient aged 45-59 years who received an allogeneic stem cell transplant from a related donor and was CMV-positive. Some T cells may be supplied by the graft donor. CDR3s include the opening cysteine and the closing phenylalanine or tryptophan. D genes are given only for firm matches. Clone size is stated in some rows and not others, as once, few, many or a class when expanded.

size,J,V,D,DNA,CDR3
NA,TRBJ2-1,TRBV19,TRBD2,TGTGCCAGTAGATCGGCGGGAGCTCACAATGAGCAGTTCTTC,CASRSAGAHNEQFF
NA,TRBJ2-3,TRBV11-3,NA,TGTGCCAGCAGCGAAGGAGGTAGTTCGGATACGCAGTATTTT,CASSEGGSSDTQYF
NA,TRBJ2-1,TRBV6-1,TRBD1,TGTGCCAGCAAAGACAGGGGGTACAATGAGCAGTTCTTC,CASKDRGYNEQFF
NA,TRBJ2-5,TRBV7-2,NA,TGTGCCAGCAGCTTACCCATAGGGAGACAAGAGACCCAGTACTTC,CASSLPIGRQETQYF
NA,TRBJ1-2,TRBV30,TRBD1,TGTGCCTGGAGTGTGATAGGACAGGCTTATGGCTACACCTTC,CAWSVIGQAYGYTF
NA,TRBJ1-1,TRBV6-6,TRBD1,TGTGCCAGCAGTCTGGGACAGGGCGACACTGAAGCTTTCTTT,CASSLGQGDTEAFF
NA,TRBJ2-7,TRBV5-1,TRBD2,TGCGCCAGCAGCCCCGGCCCTAGCGGGGACTCCTACGAGCAGTACTTC,CASSPGPSGDSYEQYF
NA,TRBJ2-5,TRBV7-7,TRBD1,TGTGCTAGCAGCTTAGCACTTTGGGGACAGGGAATGACGGCAGAGACCCAGTACTTC,CASSLALWGQGMTAETQYF
NA,TRBJ2-7,TRBV6-5,NA,TGTGCCAGCCGCACCACATACGAGCAGTACTTC,CASRTTYEQYF
NA,TRBJ2-1,TRBV5-1,NA,TGCGCCAGCAGCTTGGGGTCGGAGTACAATGAGCAGTTCTTC,CASSLGSEYNEQFF
few,TRBJ2-6,TRBV10-3,NA,TGTGCCATCAGAACAGGGTTGAGTGGGGCCAACGTCCTGACTTTC,CAIRTGLSGANVLTF
NA,TRBJ1-2,TRBV20-1,NA,TGCAGTGCTAATAGGGGCGAAGGCTACACCTTC,CSANRGEGYTF
NA,TRBJ2-1,TRBV7-3,NA,TGTGCCAGCAGCTTATCCGGGACTGACCTCAATGAGCAGTTCTTC,CASSLSGTDLNEQFF
NA,TRBJ2-3,TRBV29-1,TRBD2,TGCAGCGTCCTAGCGGGCCCCACCACAGATACGCAGTATTTT,CSVLAGPTTDTQYF
NA,TRBJ2-3,TRBV5-6,NA,TGTGCCAGCACCACGGACATGGGCGGCACAGATACGCAGTATTTT,CASTTDMGGTDTQYF
NA,TRBJ2-7,TRBV29-1,NA,TGCAGCGTTGATGCGGGACCCAGTTACGAGCAGTACTTC,CSVDAGPSYEQYF
NA,TRBJ1-5,TRBV23-1,NA,TGCGCCAGCAGTCAATGGTGGACATTTCCGGATCCATATCAGCCCCAGCATTTT,CASSQWWTFPDPYQPQHF
NA,TRBJ2-5,TRBV9,NA,TGTGCCAGCAGCGTTGGTGGCGGAATAGAGACCCAGTACTTC,CASSVGGGIETQYF
NA,TRBJ2-2,TRBV5-1,TRBD2,TGCGCCAGCAGCTCCCTCGGGAGGGGTAACACCGGGGAGCTGTTTTTT,CASSSLGRGNTGELFF
NA,TRBJ1-1,TRBV9,TRBD1,TGTGCCAGCAGCGACAGGGGGCAGAACACTGAAGCTTTCTTT,CASSDRGQNTEAFF
few,TRBJ1-4,TRBV19,TRBD1,TGTGCCACCGCGACAGGGGCGACTAATGAAAAACTGTTTTTT,CATATGATNEKLFF
NA,TRBJ1-6,TRBV5-1,NA,TGCGCCAGCGGGCAGGGCGATAATTCACCCCTCCACTTT,CASGQGDNSPLHF
once,TRBJ1-6,TRBV5-4,NA,TGTGCCAGCAGCTACTCCTATGAGACAGCCAATTCACCCCTCCACTTT,CASSYSYETANSPLHF
NA,TRBJ1-5,TRBV6-6,NA,TGTGCCAGCAGCCGACTCGATGGACTGGGAAATCAGCCCCAGCATTTT,CASSRLDGLGNQPQHF
NA,TRBJ2-7,TRBV11-2,NA,TGTGCCAGCAGCTTAGACTACAGCTACACCGAGCAGTACTTC,CASSLDYSYTEQYF
NA,TRBJ2-1,TRBV7-8,TRBD2,TGTGCCAGCACGGAACCGGGGGGAACGGGGCCGAATGAGCAGTTCTTC,CASTEPGGTGPNEQFF
NA,TRBJ2-1,TRBV5-1,NA,TGCGCCAGCAGCTTCGAGGGCGGGGAGCAGTTCTTC,CASSFEGGEQFF
once,TRBJ1-2,TRBV19,NA,TGTGCCAGTAGTATAGCCAGGACCGGACCTAGCGCTAACTATGGCTACACCTTC,CASSIARTGPSANYGYTF
NA,TRBJ1-1,TRBV5-1,TRBD1,TGCGCCAGCCCTCGTCGTGACCAGGACAGGATGAACACTGAAGCTTTCTTT,CASPRRDQDRMNTEAFF
NA,TRBJ1-2,TRBV18,NA,TGTGCCAGCTCACCCTCCCAGGGGAACTATGGCTACACCTTC,CASSPSQGNYGYTF
NA,TRBJ2-2,TRBV19,NA,TGTGCCTCACACAGAAGAGACACCGGGGAGCTGTTTTTT,CASHRRDTGELFF
few,TRBJ1-2,TRBV6-6,NA,TGTGCCAGCACCGGGGGGAGCTACACCTTC,CASTGGSYTF
NA,TRBJ1-2,TRBV2,TRBD1,TGTGCCAGCAACGGACAGGGGTATGGCTACACCTTC,CASNGQGYGYTF
once,TRBJ1-2,TRBV11-3,NA,TGTGCCAGCAGCTTGAGGGGAGGGCATGGCTACACCTTC,CASSLRGGHGYTF